This TCR beta chain was documented in a study of blood T cell repertoires in COVID-19. Study-wide context: COVID-19 samples, acute and convalescent, were from the United States, Italy and Spain. PBMCs, B-cell-depleted T cells, or T cells were the source of the cDNA or gDNA that made up the material.

In the source study's methods: Reference gene primer amplification in the assay estimated nucleated cell counts. Using immunoSEQ multiplex PCR, the repertoire was profiled, and TCRdb retains in-frame clones only, with some absent. V, J and clone size derive from that table, while D and trimming were established from the DNA sequence. The sample carries tens of thousands of clones, about 80% recorded once. Seattle-derived patients entered the study during active infection and were followed longitudinally. This CDR3 region has 16 residues. Germline lookup yields CDR1 LGHNA and CDR2 YSLEER. J gave up 9 bases and V 0 bases, and 9 bases lay outside the gene matches.

V and J are TRBV4-3 and TRBJ1-2, with 11 bases fitting TRBD1. The receptor was isolated from a man aged 30-40 years with COVID-19, enrolled during active disease. The sequenced sample was peripheral blood. CDR3 sequence reads: CASSQDGDRGTLRYTF. As DNA, the CDR3 is TGCGCCAGCAGCCAAGATGGGGACAGGGGGACCCTCCGCTACACCTTC.